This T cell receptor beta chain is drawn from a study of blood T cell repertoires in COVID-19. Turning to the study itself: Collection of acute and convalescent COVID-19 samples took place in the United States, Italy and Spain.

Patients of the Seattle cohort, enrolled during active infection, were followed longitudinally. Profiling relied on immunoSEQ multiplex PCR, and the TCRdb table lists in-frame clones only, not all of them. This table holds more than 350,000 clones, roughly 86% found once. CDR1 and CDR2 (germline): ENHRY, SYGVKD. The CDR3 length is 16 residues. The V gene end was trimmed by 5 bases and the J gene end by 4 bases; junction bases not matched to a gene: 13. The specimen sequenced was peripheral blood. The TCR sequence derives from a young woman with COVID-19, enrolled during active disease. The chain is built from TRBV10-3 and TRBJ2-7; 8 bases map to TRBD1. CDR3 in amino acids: CAISFSPGQGWYEQYF. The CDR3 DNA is TGTGCCATCAGTTTCTCCCCAGGACAGGGTTGGTACGAGCAGTACTTC.